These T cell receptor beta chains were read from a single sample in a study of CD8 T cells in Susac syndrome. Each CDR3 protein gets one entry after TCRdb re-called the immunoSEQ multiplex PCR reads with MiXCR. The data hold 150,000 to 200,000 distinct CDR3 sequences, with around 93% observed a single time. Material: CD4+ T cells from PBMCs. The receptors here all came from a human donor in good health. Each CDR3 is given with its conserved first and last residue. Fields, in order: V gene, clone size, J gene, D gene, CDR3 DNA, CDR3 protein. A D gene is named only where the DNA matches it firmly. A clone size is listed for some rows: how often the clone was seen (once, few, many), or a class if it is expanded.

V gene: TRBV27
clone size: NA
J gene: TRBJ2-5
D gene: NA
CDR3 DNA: TGTGCCAGCAGTCTTGTCTTCCCCTCGGGAACCCAAGAGACCCAGTACTTC
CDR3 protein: CASSLVFPSGTQETQYF

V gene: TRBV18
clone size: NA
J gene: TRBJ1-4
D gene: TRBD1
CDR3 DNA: TGTGCCAGCTCACGACGCCAGGGGACAGGGCGTGCAACTAATGAAAAACTGTTTTTT
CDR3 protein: CASSRRQGTGRATNEKLFF

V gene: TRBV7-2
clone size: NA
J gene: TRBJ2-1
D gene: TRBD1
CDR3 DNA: TGTGCCAGCAGCCGAACCGGGACAGGGCGATCCGAGCAGTTCTTC
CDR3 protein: CASSRTGTGRSEQFF

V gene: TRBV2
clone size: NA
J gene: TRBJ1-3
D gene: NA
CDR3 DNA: TGTGCCAGCAGTGAACTGTTGAAAGGAAACACCATATATTTT
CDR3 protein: CASSELLKGNTIYF

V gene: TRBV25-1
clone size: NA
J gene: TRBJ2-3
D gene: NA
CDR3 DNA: TGTGCCAGCAGAAGGGAGCTCAGCACAGATACGCAGTATTTT
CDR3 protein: CASRRELSTDTQYF

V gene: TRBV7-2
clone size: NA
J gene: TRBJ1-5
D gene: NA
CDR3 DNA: TGTGCCAGCAGCTCAGAGGGTGGAAGCAATCAGCCCCAGCATTTT
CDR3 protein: CASSSEGGSNQPQHF

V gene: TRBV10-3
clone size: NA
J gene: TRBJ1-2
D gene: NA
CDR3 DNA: TGTGCCATCAGTGACAGTGTCAACTATGGCTACACCTTC
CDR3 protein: CAISDSVNYGYTF

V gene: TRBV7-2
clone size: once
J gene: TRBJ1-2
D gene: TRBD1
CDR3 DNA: TGTGCCAGCAGCTCGGACAGGAGATATGGCTACACCTTC
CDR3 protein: CASSSDRRYGYTF

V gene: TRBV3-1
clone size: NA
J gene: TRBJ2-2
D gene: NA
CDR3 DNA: TGTGCCAGCAGCCGTAACCCCGGAGAGACCGGGGAGCTGTTTTTT
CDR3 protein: CASSRNPGETGELFF

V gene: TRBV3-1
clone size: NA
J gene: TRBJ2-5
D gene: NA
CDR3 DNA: TGTGCCAGCAGCCAAGTACCGGGTCGCCAAGAGACCCAGTACTTC
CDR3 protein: CASSQVPGRQETQYF

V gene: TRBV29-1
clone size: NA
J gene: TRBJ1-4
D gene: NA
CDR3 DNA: TGCAGCGTTGTCACGCCGGCAGGAGGCGAAAAACTGTTTTTT
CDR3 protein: CSVVTPAGGEKLFF

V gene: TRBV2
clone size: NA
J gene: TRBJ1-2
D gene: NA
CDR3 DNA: TGTGCCAGCAGTGATCAACCTATCTCTGGCGGCTACACCTTC
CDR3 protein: CASSDQPISGGYTF

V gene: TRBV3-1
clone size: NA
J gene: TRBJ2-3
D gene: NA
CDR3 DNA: TGTGCCAGCAGCCAAGATGGGGCGACAGATACGCAGTATTTT
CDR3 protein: CASSQDGATDTQYF

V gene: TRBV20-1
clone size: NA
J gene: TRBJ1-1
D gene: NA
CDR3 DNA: NA
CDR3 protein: CSASSGQGAVAFF

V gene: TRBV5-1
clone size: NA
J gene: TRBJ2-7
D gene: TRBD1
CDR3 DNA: TGCGCCAGCAGCCCCGACAGGGCCACCTACGAGCAGTACTTC
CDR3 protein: CASSPDRATYEQYF

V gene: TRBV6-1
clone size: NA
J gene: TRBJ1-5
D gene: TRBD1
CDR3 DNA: TGTGCCAGCAGTGCAAAAGTCCCGGGACAGGGTTCGTATCAGCCCCAGCATTTT
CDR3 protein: CASSAKVPGQGSYQPQHF

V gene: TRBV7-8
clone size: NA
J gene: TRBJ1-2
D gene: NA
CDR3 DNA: TGTGCCAGCAGCTTAGCGTGGTCGAGCGATGGCTACACCTTC
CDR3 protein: CASSLAWSSDGYTF

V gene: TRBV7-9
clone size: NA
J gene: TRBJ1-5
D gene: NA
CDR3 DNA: TGTGCCAGCAGCTTAGTGGAGAGTCAGCCCCAGCATTTT
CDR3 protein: CASSLVESQPQHF

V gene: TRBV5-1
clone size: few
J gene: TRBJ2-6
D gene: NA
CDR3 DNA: TGCGCCAGCAGCTCAGACAGCTCTGGGGCCAACGTCCTGACTTTC
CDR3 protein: CASSSDSSGANVLTF

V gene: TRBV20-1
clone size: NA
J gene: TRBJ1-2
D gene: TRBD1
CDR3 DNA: TGCAGTGCTAGACCGACAGGGTCGGACTATGGCTACACCTTC
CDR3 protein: CSARPTGSDYGYTF

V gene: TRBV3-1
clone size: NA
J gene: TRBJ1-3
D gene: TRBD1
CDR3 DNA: TGTGCCAGCAGCCCTCGGGACAGGGCTGGAAACACCATATATTTT
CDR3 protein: CASSPRDRAGNTIYF

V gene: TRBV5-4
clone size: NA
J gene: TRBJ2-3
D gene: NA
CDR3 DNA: TGTGCCAGCAGCTCCCCTGAAGGGGCGGATACGCAGTATTTT
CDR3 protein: CASSSPEGADTQYF

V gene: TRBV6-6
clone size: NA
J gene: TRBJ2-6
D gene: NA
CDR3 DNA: TGTGCCACCCAGGGAACTGGGGCCAACGTCCTGACTTTC
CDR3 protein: CATQGTGANVLTF

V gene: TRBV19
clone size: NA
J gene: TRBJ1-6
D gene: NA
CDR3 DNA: TGTGCCAGTAGTATATGGAGGAATTCACCCCTCCACTTT
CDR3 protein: CASSIWRNSPLHF

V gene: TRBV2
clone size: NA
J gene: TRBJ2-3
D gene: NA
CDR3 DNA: TGTGCCAGCAGCGCTAGTTCAGATACGCAGTATTTT
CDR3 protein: CASSASSDTQYF

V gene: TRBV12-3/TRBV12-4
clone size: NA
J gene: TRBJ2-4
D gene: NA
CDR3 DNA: TGTGCCAGCAGTTTACAGGGGGGGAACATTCAGTACTTC
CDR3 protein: CASSLQGGNIQYF

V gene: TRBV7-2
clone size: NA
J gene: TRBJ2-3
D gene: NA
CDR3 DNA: TGTGCCAGCAGCTCGAGGGTTACGCAGTATTTT
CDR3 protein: CASSSRVTQYF

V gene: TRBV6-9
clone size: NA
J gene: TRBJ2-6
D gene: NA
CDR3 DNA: TGTGCCAGCAGTTATTCGACGGCCTCTGGGGCCAACGTCCTGACTTTC
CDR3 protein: CASSYSTASGANVLTF

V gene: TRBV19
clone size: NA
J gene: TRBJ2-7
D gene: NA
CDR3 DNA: TGTGCCAGTAGTACACAATTGCAGGGTCCCTACGAGCAGTACTTC
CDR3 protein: CASSTQLQGPYEQYF

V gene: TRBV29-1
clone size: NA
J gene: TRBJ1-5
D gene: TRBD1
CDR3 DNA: TGCAGCGTTGCAACAGGGGGTAAGAATCAGCCCCAGCATTTT
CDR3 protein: CSVATGGKNQPQHF

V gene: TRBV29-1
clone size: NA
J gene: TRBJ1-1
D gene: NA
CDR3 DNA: TGCAGCGTTGAAGCTTCAGGGAGAGGAGCTGAAGCTTTCTTT
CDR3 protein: CSVEASGRGAEAFF

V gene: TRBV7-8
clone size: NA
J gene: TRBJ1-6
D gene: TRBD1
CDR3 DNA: TGTGCCAGCAGCCTCGGACAGGGGATCAATTCACCCCTCCACTTT
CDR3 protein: CASSLGQGINSPLHF

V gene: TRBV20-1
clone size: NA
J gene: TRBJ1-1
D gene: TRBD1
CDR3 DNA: TGCAGTGCTAGGAGGGGGCAGGTGAACACTGAAGCTTTCTTT
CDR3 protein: CSARRGQVNTEAFF

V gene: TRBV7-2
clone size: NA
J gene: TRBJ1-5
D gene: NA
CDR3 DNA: TGTGCCAGCAGCTTAGGCTCCCTGGGCAATCAGCCCCAGCATTTT
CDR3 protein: CASSLGSLGNQPQHF

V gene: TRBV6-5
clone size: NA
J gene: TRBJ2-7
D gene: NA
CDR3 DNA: TGTGCCAGCAAGAGTCACTCCTACGAGCAGTACTTC
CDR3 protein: CASKSHSYEQYF

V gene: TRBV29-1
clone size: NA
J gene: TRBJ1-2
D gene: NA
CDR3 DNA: TGCACCGCGACAGAGAACTATGGCTACACCTTC
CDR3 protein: CTATENYGYTF

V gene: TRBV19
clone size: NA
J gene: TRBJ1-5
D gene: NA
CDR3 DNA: TGTGCCAGTAGTATAAAGGGGACAAGCAATCAGCCCCAGCATTTT
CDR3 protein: CASSIKGTSNQPQHF

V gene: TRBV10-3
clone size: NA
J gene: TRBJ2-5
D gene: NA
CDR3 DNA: TGTGCCATCAGCCTCAGACTAACCGGGGAGACCCAGTACTTC
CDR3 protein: CAISLRLTGETQYF

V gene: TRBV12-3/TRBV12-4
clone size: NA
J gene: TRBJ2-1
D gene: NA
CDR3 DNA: TGTGCCAGCAGTTTAAGAGGGGATGAGCAGTTCTTC
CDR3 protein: CASSLRGDEQFF

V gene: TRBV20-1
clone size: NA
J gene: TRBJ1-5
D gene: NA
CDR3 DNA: TGCAGTGCTAGACGCCAGAATCAGCCCCAGCATTTT
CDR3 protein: CSARRQNQPQHF

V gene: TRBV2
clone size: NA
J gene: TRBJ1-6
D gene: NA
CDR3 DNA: TGTGCCAGCATGGACAGCCAAGAATCACCCCTCCACTTT
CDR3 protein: CASMDSQESPLHF

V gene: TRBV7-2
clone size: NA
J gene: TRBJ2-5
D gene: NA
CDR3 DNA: TGTGCCAGCAGCTTAGCTAGGGGATGGTACCAAGAGACCCAGTACTTC
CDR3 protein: CASSLARGWYQETQYF

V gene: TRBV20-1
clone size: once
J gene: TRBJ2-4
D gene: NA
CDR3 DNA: TGCAGTGCAGTGGGAAGTCTGCTCAAAAACATTCAGTACTTC
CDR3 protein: CSAVGSLLKNIQYF

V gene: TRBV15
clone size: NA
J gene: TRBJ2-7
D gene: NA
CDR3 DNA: TGTGCCACCAGCAGATTGGGTGCCTCCTACGAGCAGTACTTC
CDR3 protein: CATSRLGASYEQYF

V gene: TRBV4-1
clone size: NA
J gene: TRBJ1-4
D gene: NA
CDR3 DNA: TGCGCCAGCAGCCATTCGGAACGAAATAATGAAAAACTGTTTTTT
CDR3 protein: CASSHSERNNEKLFF

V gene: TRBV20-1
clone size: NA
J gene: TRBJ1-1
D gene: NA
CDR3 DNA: TGCAGTGCTAGAGTAGCACAGGGTGGAGGCACTGAAGCTTTCTTT
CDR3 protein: CSARVAQGGGTEAFF

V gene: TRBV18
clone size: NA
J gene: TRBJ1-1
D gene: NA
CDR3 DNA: TGTGCCAGCTCACCGACAGTTCAGGGGACCACTGAAGCTTTCTTT
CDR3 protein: CASSPTVQGTTEAFF

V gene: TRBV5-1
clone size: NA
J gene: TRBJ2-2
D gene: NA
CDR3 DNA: TGCGCCAGCAGCTTGGAAGGTCGGGGCGGCGGGGAGCTGTTTTTT
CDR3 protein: CASSLEGRGGGELFF

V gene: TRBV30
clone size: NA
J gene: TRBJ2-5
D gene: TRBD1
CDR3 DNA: TGTGCCTGGATCCGGACAGGGACTGGGACCCAGTACTTC
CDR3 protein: CAWIRTGTGTQYF

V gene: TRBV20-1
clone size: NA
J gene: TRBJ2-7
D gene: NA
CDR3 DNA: TGCAGTGCTACCGAAAGACAGGGAGGGCAGTACTTC
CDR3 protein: CSATERQGGQYF

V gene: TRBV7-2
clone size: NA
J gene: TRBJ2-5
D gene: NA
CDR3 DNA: TGTGCCAGCAGCGTAGAACGACAGCAAGAGACCCAGTACTTC
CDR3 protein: CASSVERQQETQYF

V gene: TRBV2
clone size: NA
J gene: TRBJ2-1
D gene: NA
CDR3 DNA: TGTGCCAGCATTAACAGGGGAGGCAATGAGCAGTTCTTC
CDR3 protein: CASINRGGNEQFF

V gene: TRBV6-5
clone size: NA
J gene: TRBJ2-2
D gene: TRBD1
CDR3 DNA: TGTGCCAGCAAGCGACAGGGCGGCACCGGGGAGCTGTTTTTT
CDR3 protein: CASKRQGGTGELFF

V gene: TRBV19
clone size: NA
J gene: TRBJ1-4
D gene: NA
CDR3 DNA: TGTGCCAGTCATTTGGGCAGGCCGAATGAAAAACTGTTTTTT
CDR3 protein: CASHLGRPNEKLFF

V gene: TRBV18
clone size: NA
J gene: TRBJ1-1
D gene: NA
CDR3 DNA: TGTGCCAGCTCACCGGGGTACACTGAAGCTTTCTTT
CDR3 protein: CASSPGYTEAFF

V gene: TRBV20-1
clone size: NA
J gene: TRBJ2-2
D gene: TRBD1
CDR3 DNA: TGCAGTGCCGGACAGGGCCCCGGGGAGCTGTTTTTT
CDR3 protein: CSAGQGPGELFF

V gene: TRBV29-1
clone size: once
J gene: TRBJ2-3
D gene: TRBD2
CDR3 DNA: TGCAGCGTCAGGGGTAGCGGGGTGAGAGATACGCAGTATTTT
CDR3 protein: CSVRGSGVRDTQYF

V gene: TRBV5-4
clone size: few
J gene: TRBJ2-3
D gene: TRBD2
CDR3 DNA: TGTGCCAGCAGTCTAGCGGGGGGCACAGATACGCAGTATTTT
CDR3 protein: CASSLAGGTDTQYF

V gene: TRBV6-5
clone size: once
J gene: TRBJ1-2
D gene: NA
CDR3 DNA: TGTGCCAGCAGTTACACGGATTCCTATGGCTACACCTTC
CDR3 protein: CASSYTDSYGYTF

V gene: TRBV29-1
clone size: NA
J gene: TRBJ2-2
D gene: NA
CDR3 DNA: TGCAGCGTTGGATCCAGGCTGAACACCGGGGAGCTGTTTTTT
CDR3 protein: CSVGSRLNTGELFF